One sample yielded the 17 T cell receptor beta chains listed below, sequenced in a study of PD-1 blockade in mismatch repair-deficient tumors. Method: immunoSEQ multiplex PCR; TCRdb's copy keeps in-frame clones and lacks some. The table records 95,000 to 150,000 clones, approximately 86% of them present only once. The sequencing used peripheral blood, collected 44 weeks after starting pembrolizumab. The source is an adult with mismatch repair-deficient cancer.

The chain combines TRBV6-1 with TRBJ2-7; D uncertain. The CDR3 consists of 15 residues. Per the germline V gene, CDR1 is MNHNS and CDR2 is SASEGT. V dropped 0 bases and J dropped 3 bases, with 12 bases sitting between them. The CDR3 reads CASSEAPQSSYEQYF. The CDR3 nucleotides read TGTGCCAGCAGTGAAGCGCCCCAGAGCAGCTACGAGCAGTACTTC.

The sample holds one count of this clone. V and J are TRBV7-9 and TRBJ2-7; D unclear. The V and J ends lost 2 bases and 6 bases respectively, with 11 bases between them. This CDR3 contains 13 residues. From germline, CDR1 is SEHNR and CDR2 FQNEAQ (reference sequence). CDR3 coding DNA: TGTGCCAGCAGCTTAATGGGAAAATCCGAGCAGTACTTC. Translated: CASSLMGKSEQYF.

Regarding this clone: Other nucleotide sequences in the sample specify the same CDR3. V usage is TRBV4-1 and J usage is TRBJ2-7; maybe TRBD1 (6 bases). The CDR3 covers 13 residues. CDR1 MGHRA and CDR2 YSYEKL come from the germline V gene. V was trimmed by 0 bases and J by 4 bases, leaving 7 bases between them. The CDR3 sequence is CASSQDRGYEQYF. The DNA of the CDR3 is TGCGCCAGCAGCCAAGACAGGGGTTACGAGCAGTACTTC.

This sequence joins TRBV13 and TRBJ2-7, with 9 bases identical to TRBD2. V trimming: 0 bases; J trimming: 6 bases; junction bases outside the gene matches: 9. The CDR3 totals 16 residues. The germline V gene encodes CDR1 PRHDT and CDR2 FYEKMQ (reference sequence). The CDR3 DNA reads TGTGCCAGCAGCTTAGGCCGGGTTAGCGGGAGTGGCGAGCAGTACTTC. Its translation is CASSLGRVSGSGEQYF.

This sequence joins TRBV2 and TRBJ2-7; TRBD2 is a possible D gene (6 bases). The V end lost 3 bases, the J end lost 3 bases, and 15 bases lay between the germline ends. This CDR3 contains 15 residues. In germline, CDR1 is SNHLY, CDR2 FYNNEI. This CDR3 is CASSESGQQNYEQYF. The CDR3 bases are TGTGCCAGCAGTGAGAGCGGGCAGCAAAACTACGAGCAGTACTTC.

The CDR3 DNA reads TGTGCCACCATGAACACCGGGGAGCTGTTTTTT. Amino acid sequence: CATMNTGELFF. The chain couples TRBV13 to TRBJ2-2; D not resolved. CDR1 is PRHDT and CDR2 is FYEKMQ in the germline V gene (reference sequence). The length of the CDR3 is 11 residues. V lost 10 bases to trimming and J lost 1 base, with 4 bases between them. Drawing the rest from reference TRBV13 and TRBJ2-2, the complete variable domain is AAGVIQSPRHLIKEKRETATLKCYPIPRHDTVYWYQQGPGQDPQFLISFYEKMQSDKGSIPDRFSAQQFSDYHSELNMSSLELGDSALYFCATMNTGELFFGEGSRLTVL.

This chain joins TRBV6-5 and TRBJ1-1, with D possibly TRBD1 on 5 matching bases. V lost 2 bases and J lost 0, with 7 bases in between. The germline gives CDR1 MNHEY, CDR2 SVGAGI. This CDR3 contains 14 residues. CDR3: CASSYGTVNTEAFF. In DNA form, the CDR3 reads TGTGCCAGCAGTTACGGGACGGTGAACACTGAAGCTTTCTTT.

The J gene is TRBJ2-4, the V gene TRBV4-1; TRBD2 aligns across 7 bases. The CDR3 runs 17 residues. With 2 bases clipped from V and 0 bases from J, the junction kept 7 bases outside the gene matches. Germline CDR1 and CDR2: MGHRA and YSYEKL. CDR3 protein: CASSQRDYQLAKNIQYF. The CDR3 nucleotides are TGCGCCAGCAGCCAACGGGACTACCAACTAGCCAAAAACATTCAGTACTTC.

The genes are TRBV11-2 and TRBJ2-7; D unclear. Trimming took 0 bases from V and 1 from J, leaving 10 bases between them. Germline loops: CDR1 SGHAT, CDR2 FQNNGV. The CDR3 consists of 15 residues. CDR3 region: CASSLEVSPSYEQYF. In DNA, the CDR3 is TGTGCCAGCAGCTTAGAGGTATCCCCGTCCTACGAGCAGTACTTC.

The DNA of the CDR3 is TGTGCCAGCCGCCTGGGGACTAGCGGGGCTAGCACAGATACGCAGTATTTT. This sequence encodes CASRLGTSGASTDTQYF. V is TRBV7-3 and J is TRBJ2-3; 13 positions match TRBD2. The CDR3 spans 17 residues. CDR1 is SGHTA, CDR2 FQGTGA, per germline. Trimming removed 8 bases from V and 0 bases from J; junction bases left unmatched: 8.

The V and J genes are TRBV13 and TRBJ1-4, with no clear D. Trimming removed 1 base from V and 7 bases from J, with 13 bases in between. This CDR3 contains 15 residues. CDR1 PRHDT and CDR2 FYEKMQ come from the germline V gene (reference sequence). CDR3 DNA sequence: TGTGCCAGCAGCTTAGCCGGGAGACGGGGTGAAAAACTGTTTTTT. Translation: CASSLAGRRGEKLFF.

The V gene is TRBV6-6, the J gene TRBJ2-2, with TRBD2 matching over 7 bases. CDR1 MNHNY and CDR2 SVGAGI come from the germline V gene (reference sequence). This CDR3 contains 16 residues. V was pared by 6 bases and J by 7 bases, with 14 bases of the junction left unmatched. The CDR3 is CASRTGGLSRGGELFF. CDR3 in DNA: TGTGCCAGCAGGACGGGGGGACTTAGCCGAGGCGGGGAGCTGTTTTTT.

The chain joins TRBV2 to TRBJ1-4; perhaps TRBD1 as D (5 bases). This CDR3 region has 15 residues. V was cut by 5 bases and J by 0 bases, with 10 bases left in between. Germline CDR1 and CDR2: SNHLY and FYNNEI. The CDR3 DNA reads as TGTGCCAGCAGTCCGGGGGTCGCAACTAATGAAAAACTGTTTTTT. This encodes CASSPGVATNEKLFF.

The chain is built from TRBV11-2 and TRBJ2-1; weak D call: TRBD2 (7 bases). CDR3 length equals 12 residues. CDR1 is SGHAT and CDR2 is FQNNGV in the germline V gene. The ends were cut back, 5 bases at V and 9 bases at J, with 11 bases in the middle. In DNA, the CDR3 is TGTGCCAGCAGCAAAAGGGGGGGTGAGCAGTTCTTC. Translating it yields CASSKRGGEQFF.

In nucleotides, the CDR3 is TGTGCCAGCAGTTTATTCGGGGGAGAGGAGACCCAGTACTTC. Its translation is CASSLFGGEETQYF. The gene calls are TRBV28 and TRBJ2-5; maybe TRBD2 (6 bases). Trimming pared 1 base from V and 5 bases from J, leaving 11 bases between. Germline V gene sequence: CDR1 MDHEN, CDR2 SYDVKM. The CDR3 is 14 residues long.

The V and J genes are TRBV4-2 and TRBJ2-1, with D possibly TRBD2 on 6 matching bases. The V end was cut by 0 bases, the J end by 3 bases, with 18 bases between. Germline lookup yields CDR1 LGHNA and CDR2 YNFKEQ. This CDR3 comprises 18 residues. In DNA, the CDR3 is TGTGCCAGCAGCCAAGATGGGGGAGGTTTCGCCCGCTACAATGAGCAGTTCTTC. It specifies CASSQDGGGFARYNEQFF.

This chain links TRBV18 with TRBJ2-1, with 11 bases matching TRBD2. The CDR3 is 17 residues long. Germline trimming cut 3 bases from V and 1 base from J; bases unmatched to any gene: 5. Germline V CDR1 and CDR2: KGHSH, LQKENI. In DNA, the CDR3 is TGTGCCAGCTCACCGATAGCGGGAGGGTCTTCCTACAATGAGCAGTTCTTC. This codes for CASSPIAGGSSYNEQFF. Full variable domain (outside the CDR3, taken from reference TRBV18 and TRBJ2-1): NAGVMQNPRHLVRRRGQEARLRCSPMKGHSHVYWYRQLPEEGLKFMVYLQKENIIDESGMPKERFSAEFPKEGPSILRIQQVVRGDSAAYFCASSPIAGGSSYNEQFFGPGTRLTVL.